This TCR beta chain was found in a study of blood T cell repertoires in COVID-19. About the research overall: There were acute and convalescent COVID-19 samples, and they came from the United States, Italy and Spain.

Cohort assignment relied on participant-reported clinical history. As processed by the authors: Reference gene primer amplification gave nucleated cell count estimates. Repertoires were generated with immunoSEQ multiplex PCR, while TCRdb's copy carries only in-frame clones and drops some. V and J calls and clone size follow that table, whereas D and trimming were derived from the DNA. Among roughly 150,000 clones, roughly 85% were seen once, and the ten largest hold 19%. Germline values: CDR1 LGHDT, CDR2 YNNKEL (reference sequence). This CDR3 is 14 amino acids long. Trimming left V 2 bases short and J 9 bases short, with 17 bases between. This clone was recorded only once.

The clonotype originates from an older woman in a cohort exposed to, infected with or recovered from COVID-19 (not recorded which). The rearrangement links TRBV3-1 (or the pseudogene TRBV3-2) to TRBJ2-7, with D possibly being TRBD1 (6 bases). The sample consisted of PBMCs or T cells enriched from blood (not recorded which). Here the CDR3 DNA reads TGTGCCAGCAGCCAAAGGACAGATCTCGATTCGCAGTACTTC. Translation: CASSQRTDLDSQYF.